This passage covers 24 T cell receptor beta chains from one sample sequenced in a study of T cell responses to AZD1222 COVID-19 vaccine (dated by TCRdb to the early 2020s). The sample's time point label, decoded: about 28 days (+/-7) after the second vaccine dose. The receptor library was made with the immunoSEQ multiplex PCR assay. This is the immuneACCESS table as TCRdb keeps it, with only in-frame sequences that have V and J called. A part of the clones is gone; compared with another copy, unresolved V genes explain less than half, and the rest is unexplained. The sample has 150,000 to 200,000 clones on record, approximately 90% of them singletons. Less than 2% of the sample is taken by the ten largest. The sample here was peripheral blood, taken 28 days after the second AZD1222 dose. The receptors were gathered from an adult who received the AZD1222 COVID-19 vaccine.

This clone showed up just once. V is TRBV7-3 and J is TRBJ2-3, with a possible D match to TRBD2 (5 bases). CDR3 size: 15 residues. Trimming cost V 8 bases and J 0 bases, with 15 bases left between them. Per the germline V gene, CDR1 is SGHTA and CDR2 is FQGTGA. The CDR3 DNA sequence: TGTGCCAGCTCCCGATCTCGGACTAGCACAGATACGCAGTATTTT. This codes for CASSRSRTSTDTQYF.

The J gene is TRBJ1-3, the V gene TRBV4-1, with D possibly TRBD1 on 6 matching bases. V lost 0 bases to trimming and J lost 2 bases, with 11 bases between them. Per germline, CDR1 MGHRA and CDR2 YSYEKL. This CDR3 spans 16 amino acids. In DNA, the CDR3 is TGCGCCAGCAGCCAAGAGGAACAGGGAGCTGGAAACACCATATATTTT. It codes for CASSQEEQGAGNTIYF.

The genes are TRBV30 and TRBJ2-3, with D possibly being TRBD2 (5 bases). Germline V gene sequence: CDR1 GTSNPN, CDR2 SVGIG (reference sequence). Trimming stripped 0 bases from V and 4 bases from J, with 14 bases between. CDR3 length equals 15 residues. CDR3: CAWSVEGSRADTQYF. CDR3 coding DNA: TGTGCCTGGAGTGTAGAGGGCTCGAGGGCAGATACGCAGTATTTT.

The chain has TRBV2 and TRBJ1-1, with D possibly matching TRBD1 (6 bases). Trimming took off 0 bases at V and 2 bases at J, with 13 bases between the two ends. The CDR3 runs 16 residues. Germline V lookup: CDR1 SNHLY, CDR2 FYNNEI. CDR3 loop: CASSEAAVGANTEAFF. The CDR3 region has the DNA TGTGCCAGCAGTGAAGCGGCGGTGGGGGCTAACACTGAAGCTTTCTTT.

The CDR3 DNA reads as TGTGCCAGCAGCCTTCCCGGGACAGAAGTAGATACGCAGTATTTT. Residues: CASSLPGTEVDTQYF. The gene calls are TRBV5-4 and TRBJ2-3; 7 nucleotides match TRBD1. CDR1 SGHNT and CDR2 YYREEE come from the germline V gene (reference sequence). This CDR3 contains 15 residues. Losses at the gene ends were 4 bases for V and 5 bases for J; bases not matched to a gene: 10. Based on the CDR3 plus reference TRBV5-4 and TRBJ2-3, the full variable domain is ETGVTQSPTHLIKTRGQQVTLRCSSQSGHNTVSWYQQALGQGPQFIFQYYREEENGRGNFPPRFSGLQFPNYSSELNVNALELDDSALYLCASSLPGTEVDTQYFGPGTRLTVL.

CDR3 sequence: CASSLTDLNGYTF. The CDR3 DNA reads TGCGCCAGCAGCTTAACAGACCTCAATGGCTACACCTTC. The chain joins TRBV5-1 to TRBJ1-2; D gene unclear. Trimming left V 2 bases short and J 6 bases short, with 11 bases between. Per germline, CDR1 SGHRS and CDR2 YFSETQ. This CDR3 has 13 amino acids.

This rearrangement joins TRBV6-4 to TRBJ2-2; D unresolved. The length of the CDR3 is 15 residues. Per the germline V gene, CDR1 is MRHNA and CDR2 is SNTAGT. Trimming removed 7 bases at V and 2 bases at J, with 14 bases between. The CDR3 region has the DNA TGTGCCAGCACCAACGGGTCAGGTAACACCGGGGAGCTGTTTTTT. Translation gives CASTNGSGNTGELFF.

V gene TRBV19 combines with J gene TRBJ1-1, with a possible D match to TRBD1 (6 bases). This CDR3 contains 13 residues. V was shortened by 5 bases and J by 5 bases, with 12 bases between the two germline ends. Germline CDR1 and CDR2: LNHDA and SQIVND (reference sequence). Here the CDR3 reads CASSPTGWTEAFF. The CDR3 coding sequence is TGTGCCAGTAGTCCCACAGGGTGGACTGAAGCTTTCTTT.

The chain uses TRBV7-2 and TRBJ1-1; D remains unclear. V lost 4 bases and J 4 bases, leaving 16 bases between the germline ends. The germline V gene encodes CDR1 SGHTA and CDR2 FQGNSA. This CDR3 region has 15 residues. DNA for the CDR3: TGTGCCAGCAGCTCCCGCGAAGGGTTCGGCACTGAAGCTTTCTTT. This codes for CASSSREGFGTEAFF.

The rearrangement uses TRBV24-1 and TRBJ1-2; TRBD1 agrees at 11 bases. Germline V gene sequence: CDR1 KGHDR, CDR2 SFDVKD. V lost 4 bases, J lost 6 bases, and 6 bases stayed unmatched. The CDR3 has 15 residues. CDR3 amino acids: CATSDPGQGDDGYTF. Written as DNA, the CDR3 is TGTGCCACCAGTGACCCGGGACAGGGGGATGATGGCTACACCTTC.

The table lists this clone with a few counts. The chain links TRBV18 to TRBJ1-1; perhaps TRBD1 as D (5 bases). The CDR3 is 17 amino acids. Deletions cut 3 bases from V and 3 bases from J, with 20 bases between. Germline CDR1 is KGHSH and CDR2 is LQKENI. The CDR3 region is CASSPLREILRDTEAFF. CDR3 in DNA: TGTGCCAGCTCACCCCTCAGGGAGATCCTTAGGGACACTGAAGCTTTCTTT.

V and J are TRBV5-1 and TRBJ2-3, with D tentatively TRBD1 (5 bases). V lost 5 bases to trimming and J lost 0 bases, with 10 bases between them. This CDR3 is 14 amino acids long. Germline CDR1 and CDR2: SGHRS and YFSETQ. The CDR3 loop is CASRPDTSTDTQYF. In DNA, the CDR3 is TGCGCCAGCAGACCGGACACCAGCACAGATACGCAGTATTTT.

The chain combines TRBV6-2 or TRBV6-3 with TRBJ2-1, with 8 bases that match TRBD1. Germline V lookup: CDR1 MNHEY, CDR2 SVGEGT. The CDR3 totals 15 residues. V shed 5 bases, J shed 5 bases, and the junction held 8 bases outside the gene matches. Here the CDR3 reads CASSTRDRLNNEQFF. CDR3 DNA sequence: TGTGCCAGCAGTACCCGGGACAGGCTGAACAATGAGCAGTTCTTC.

The chain combines TRBV18 with TRBJ2-5, with D tentatively TRBD1 (5 bases). V lost 5 bases and J 5 bases, leaving 12 bases between the germline ends. The CDR3 extends over 13 amino acids. Germline assignment: CDR1 KGHSH and CDR2 LQKENI. CDR3 DNA: TGTGCCAGCTCAAAGGACATAGGGGAGACCCAGTACTTC. As protein: CASSKDIGETQYF.

The chain employs TRBV5-5 and TRBJ2-6, with D possibly matching TRBD1 (5 bases). The CDR3 has 14 residues. The V gene's germline CDR1 is SGHKS and CDR2 YYEKEE (reference sequence). V lost 3 bases and J 2 bases, leaving 6 bases between the germline ends. As DNA, the CDR3 is TGTGCCAGCAGCTCCAGGGCTGGGGCCAACGTCCTGACTTTC. As protein: CASSSRAGANVLTF.

The chain recombines TRBV11-2 with TRBJ2-7, with 10 bases aligning to TRBD2. The junction had 8 bases not matched to a gene; V was cut back by 0 bases and J by 6 bases. The length of the CDR3 is 16 residues. Germline CDR1 and CDR2: SGHAT and FQNNGV. For the CDR3, the DNA is TGTGCCAGCAGCTTAGAGGGCCTAGCGGGAGTCAGCGAGCAGTACTTC. Its translation is CASSLEGLAGVSEQYF.

This sequence joins TRBV29-1 and TRBJ1-3, with TRBD1 matching 7 bases. The CDR3 sequence is 14 residues long. The V gene end was trimmed by 4 bases and the J gene end by 0 bases; junction bases not matched to a gene: 3. Germline V CDR1 and CDR2: SQVTM, ANQGSEA. The CDR3 is CSVGQGYSGNTIYF. The DNA of the CDR3 is TGCAGCGTTGGACAGGGCTACTCTGGAAACACCATATATTTT.

The CDR3 here is CASSLPGDGYGYTF. The CDR3 region has the DNA TGTGCCAGCAGCTTGCCCGGGGACGGCTATGGCTACACCTTC. V gene TRBV5-6 combines with J gene TRBJ1-2; a weak D match, TRBD1 (5 bases). CDR3 length equals 14 residues. Germline assignment: CDR1 SGHDT and CDR2 YYEEEE. Trimming stripped 1 base from V and 4 bases from J, with 11 bases between.

The chain employs TRBV7-9 and TRBJ2-1, with TRBD1 matching over 8 bases. J lost 10 bases, V lost 3 bases, and 8 bases had no gene match. This CDR3 spans 14 amino acids. Per germline, CDR1 SEHNR and CDR2 FQNEAQ (reference sequence). CDR3 loop: CASSFRDRTLEQFF. For the CDR3, the DNA is TGTGCCAGCAGCTTCCGGGACAGGACACTCGAGCAGTTCTTC.

The chain is built from TRBV19 and TRBJ1-1; a possible D gene is TRBD1 (5 bases). Germline values: CDR1 LNHDA, CDR2 SQIVND (reference sequence). This CDR3 spans 12 amino acids. The V and J ends lost 7 bases and 11 bases respectively, with 17 bases between them. CDR3 coding DNA: TGTGCCAGTACCCTCGGGCCCCGGGGGGCTTTCTTT. Its translation is CASTLGPRGAFF.

The table lists this clone with a count of one. The chain uses TRBV6-5 and TRBJ1-1; D is undetermined. The CDR3 runs to 14 residues. Germline CDR1 and CDR2: MNHEY and SVGAGI. Trimming pared 3 bases from V and 1 base from J, leaving 9 bases between. In DNA form, the CDR3 reads TGTGCCAGCAGTTATTATTCCTCGAACACTGAAGCTTTCTTT. Its translation is CASSYYSSNTEAFF.

This chain links TRBV6-5 with TRBJ1-6; tentative D call: TRBD1 (5 bases). The germline gives CDR1 MNHEY, CDR2 SVGAGI. Trimming shortened V by 7 bases and J by 6 bases, and 10 bases separated the two germline ends. CDR3 size: 13 residues. The CDR3 loop reads CASNRQGNSPLHF. The CDR3 DNA reads TGTGCCAGCAACCGGCAGGGTAATTCACCCCTCCACTTT.

The genes are TRBV10-3 and TRBJ2-1, with a weak D call TRBD1 (6 bases). The ends were cut back, 5 bases at V and 8 bases at J, with 13 bases in the middle. CDR3 size: 13 residues. Germline lookup yields CDR1 ENHRY and CDR2 SYGVKD. The CDR3 is CAISLQGNDEQFF. CDR3 in DNA: TGTGCCATCAGTTTGCAGGGGAACGATGAGCAGTTCTTC.

The chain has TRBV14 and TRBJ2-7; D might be TRBD1 (5 bases). The germline CDR1 and CDR2 sequences are SGHDN and FVKESK. CDR3 length equals 14 residues. The V and J ends lost 1 base and 3 bases respectively, with 10 bases between them. The CDR3, as DNA: TGTGCCAGCAGCCAAGGGCAGGGTGGCTACGAGCAGTACTTC. Its protein is CASSQGQGGYEQYF.